This TCR beta chain originates from a study of T and B cells in COVID-19 patients. Study-wide points: Highly clonal in active COVID-19, TRB repertoires exceeded healthy-donor diversity and richness at recovery. Patients with COVID-19 reportedly showed strongly skewed T cell receptor beta variable and joining gene usage.

BIOMED2 TRB-A/B primer pools were used in multiplex TRB PCR. TCRdb reprocessed the multiplex PCR reads with MiXCR, giving one entry per CDR3 protein. The sample yields roughly 8,400 distinct CDR3 sequences, under 30% seen once. Sample share makes this clonotype medium-sized. Its antigen is unidentified. CDR3 length: 13 amino acids. Trimming cost V 6 bases and J 2 bases, with 11 bases left between them. Blood genomic DNA input for TRB amplification was 250-500 ng. This rearrangement joins TRBV12-3 or TRBV12-4 to TRBJ2-7; TRBD1 might be the D (6 bases). The TCR comes from a human donor who had recovered from COVID-19. The sequenced material came from blood. CDR3 sequence: CASSPGTPYEQYF. The CDR3 DNA sequence: TGTGCCAGCAGCCCTGGGACACCCTACGAGCAGTACTTC.